These 4 T cell receptor beta chains share one sample of origin, sequenced in a study of blood T cell repertoires in COVID-19. Sequencing used immunoSEQ multiplex PCR; TCRdb keeps in-frame clones, though not all of them. Here the sample spans 110,000 to 150,000 clones, around nine tenths being singletons. Sequenced input: peripheral blood. These receptors were obtained from a human donor in a cohort sampled during active COVID-19.

The rearrangement uses TRBV5-1 and TRBJ1-4, with 7 bases fitting TRBD1. This CDR3 comprises 16 residues. Germline assignment: CDR1 SGHRS and CDR2 YFSETQ. V trimming: 3 bases; J trimming: 0 bases; junction bases outside the gene matches: 5. Here the CDR3 reads CASSWQGVATNEKLFF. In nucleotides, the CDR3 is TGCGCCAGCAGCTGGCAGGGGGTAGCAACTAATGAAAAACTGTTTTTT.

The chain joins TRBV20-1 to TRBJ2-3; 10 bases line up with TRBD2. The CDR3 consists of 17 residues. Germline V gene lookup returns CDR1 DFQATT and CDR2 SNEGSKA (reference sequence). Losses at the gene ends were 3 bases for V and 2 bases for J; bases not matched to a gene: 11. CDR3 nucleotide sequence: TGCAGTGCTAGTACCCCGTGGACTAGCGGAGTCACAGATACGCAGTATTTT. Residues: CSASTPWTSGVTDTQYF.

The rearrangement joins TRBV5-5 to TRBJ1-5; D gene unclear. Germline lookup yields CDR1 SGHKS and CDR2 YYEKEE (reference sequence). The ends were cut back, 0 bases at V and 2 bases at J, with 9 bases in the middle. The length of the CDR3 is 15 residues. CDR3 in amino acids: CASSLVAVRNQPQHF. CDR3 nucleotide sequence: TGTGCCAGCAGCTTGGTGGCAGTTCGCAATCAGCCCCAGCATTTT.

CDR3 region: CSASLPLGGGEKLFF. The CDR3 region has the DNA TGCAGTGCTAGTCTCCCCCTGGGCGGGGGGGAAAAACTGTTTTTT. The V call is TRBV20-1, the J call TRBJ1-4, with D possibly TRBD1 on 5 matching bases. Germline V gene lookup returns CDR1 DFQATT and CDR2 SNEGSKA (reference sequence). The CDR3 covers 15 residues. V gave up 3 bases and J gave up 8 bases, with 19 bases separating them.